Only a few counts were recorded for the clone carrying this T cell receptor beta chain. This sample was taken from a study of blood T cells in healthy people across ages. The CDR3 is made up of 12 amino acids. CDR1 and CDR2 (germline): MNHGY, SVAAGI. Trimming took 8 bases from V and 6 from J, leaving 11 bases between them. The use of a sample-barcoded 5' primer and a J-beta primer mix characterized a second PCR of roughly 6 to 11 cycles. TCRdb re-analysed the 5' RACE reads in MiXCR, keeping a single row per CDR3 protein. The repertoire consists of about a million distinct CDR3 sequences, with around 49% occurring once and the leading ten covering around an eighth.

The sequence was collected from a man aged 25 to 40 in good health. Specimen: blood. The chain has TRBV6-9 and TRBJ1-5; D not certain. CDR3 DNA sequence: TGTGCCAGCCCCGTGTTGGGTCAGCCCCAGCATTTT. It codes for CASPVLGQPQHF.